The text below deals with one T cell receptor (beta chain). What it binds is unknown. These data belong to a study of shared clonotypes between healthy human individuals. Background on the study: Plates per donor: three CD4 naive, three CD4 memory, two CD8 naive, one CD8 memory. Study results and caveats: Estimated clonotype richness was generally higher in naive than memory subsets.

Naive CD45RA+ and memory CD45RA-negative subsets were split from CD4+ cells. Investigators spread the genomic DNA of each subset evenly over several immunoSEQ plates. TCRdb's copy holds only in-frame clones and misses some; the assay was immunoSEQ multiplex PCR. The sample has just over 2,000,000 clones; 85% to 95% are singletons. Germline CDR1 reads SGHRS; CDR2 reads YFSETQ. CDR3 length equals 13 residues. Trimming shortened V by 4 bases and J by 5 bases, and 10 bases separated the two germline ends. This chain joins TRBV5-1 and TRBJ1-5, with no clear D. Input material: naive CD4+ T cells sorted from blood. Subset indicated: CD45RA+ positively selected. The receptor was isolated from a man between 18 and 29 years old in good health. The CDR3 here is CASSPAGDQPQHF. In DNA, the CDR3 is TGCGCCAGCAGCCCGGCCGGGGATCAGCCCCAGCATTTT.